This T cell receptor (beta chain) was recovered during a study of PD-1 blockade in classical Hodgkin lymphoma (dated by TCRdb to 2018 to 2021). Background on the whole study: The study used CyTOF and TCR beta sequencing to define a peripheral blood immune signature of response to PD-1 blockade in classical Hodgkin lymphoma.

The Qiagen DNeasy kit was used to extract genomic DNA from unsorted PBMCs and from the negatively selected CD4+ and CD8+ fractions. Using primers that anneal to V and J segments, immunoSEQ multiplex PCR amplified the TCR beta CDR3 regions. A synthetic immune receptor repertoire was used to minimize amplification bias, and any residual bias was removed computationally once sequencing was done. The paper's data handling went like this. Repertoire diversity was quantified as the Shannon entropy index using custom Python scripts. Unsorted, CD4+ and CD8+ repertoires were analyzed separately, except for combined analyses in which CD4+ and CD8+ sequences were merged in silico. The source is immuneACCESS, and TCRdb retained only in-frame sequences with V and J called. Part of the clones is not carried over; for the studies checked, unresolved V genes explain less than half of this, and the remainder is unexplained. V and J calls and clone size follow that table, whereas D and trimming were derived from the DNA. Across this sample there are over 25,000 clones, with 94% seen only once. Clones ranked in the top ten supply 2.3% of the sample.

Read against the paper, the sample's time point label means: newly diagnosed, previously untreated cHL patient sample. PBMCs from patients with newly diagnosed, previously untreated classical Hodgkin lymphoma were sequenced as a comparison group for the relapsed/refractory trial patients. Peripheral blood was collected in 8 mL Vacutainer Cell Preparation Tubes, from which PBMCs were isolated by centrifugation and then cryopreserved. Summary of the overall study and its limitations: Baseline TCR diversity was reported to be lower in newly diagnosed patients than in healthy donors, and even lower in relapsed/refractory patients. The study was restricted to a single clinical trial cohort, and the causes of repertoire differences, possibly disease activity or prior therapy, were left undefined.

The germline V gene provides CDR1 SGHTS and CDR2 YDEGEE. From the cysteine up to the phenylalanine, the CDR3 has a length of 14 residues. This entry keeps only the CDR3 DNA: 42 bases, framed from base 1. V gives up 0 bases and J gives up 0 bases, and the segment between their germline ends measures 6 bases. Comments on this clone: It lacks a known antigen. The sample holds no much larger clone one base away, and base qualities are not on file.

The rearrangement joined TRBV5-8 to TRBJ1-1; too little of a D gene remains to name it. Input material: peripheral blood mononuclear cells (PBMCs). This TCR was sampled from a human donor with classical Hodgkin lymphoma. The CDR3: CASSLVQMNTEAFF. The DNA sequence reads TGTGCCAGCAGCTTGGTACAGATGAACACTGAAGCTTTCTTT. With the portions outside the CDR3 filled from the reference TRBV5-8 and TRBJ1-1 genes, the complete variable region becomes EAGVTQSPTHLIKTRGQQATLRCSPISGHTSVYWYQQALGLGLQFLLWYDEGEERNRGNFPPRFSGRQFPNYSSELNVNALELEDSALYLCASSLVQMNTEAFFGQGTRLTVV.